A single sample gave rise to the 27 T cell receptor beta chains below, sequenced in a study of CD8+ T cells in alopecia areata. Documented treatment: oral pan-JAK inhibitor, 5-10 mg twice daily. RNA extraction was followed by reverse transcription into cDNA, which acted as the sequencing template. Using immunoSEQ multiplex PCR, the repertoire was profiled, and TCRdb retains in-frame clones only, with some absent. The sample yields over 70,000 clones, around 60% seen once. Sequencing was performed on CD8+ T cells sorted from blood, taken at week 24, from a patient treated with tofacitinib. These receptors originate from a human donor with alopecia areata.

Points on this clone: A junction boundary mismatches the germline segment, possibly from a read error. V gene TRBV7-9 combines with J gene TRBJ1-1, with D perhaps matching TRBD1 (5 bases). The CDR3 is made up of 13 amino acids. Germline assignment: CDR1 SEHNR and CDR2 FQNEAQ (reference sequence). The CDR3 DNA reads as TGTGCCAGCAGCAACATATACGAGGGGAAAACCCACTTT. Amino acid sequence: CASSNIYEGKTHF.

The chain has TRBV12-5 and TRBJ2-1; 9 bases align to TRBD1. V lost 6 bases and J lost 2; bases outside the gene matches: 5. This CDR3 is built from 15 residues. Germline CDR1 LGHNT, CDR2 FRNRAP. The CDR3 here is CASGVDRGAYNEQFF. The DNA of the CDR3 is TGTGCTAGTGGAGTCGACAGGGGGGCCTACAATGAGCAGTTCTTC.

This chain uses TRBV7-8 with TRBJ2-5; 7 positions match TRBD1. Germline CDR1 and CDR2: SGHVS and FQNEAQ. This CDR3 has 15 amino acids. Trimming at V came to 0 bases and at J to 5 bases, leaving 6 bases not matched to a gene. This CDR3 is CASSLAYRGLETQYF. CDR3 sequence (DNA): TGTGCCAGCAGCTTAGCCTACAGGGGATTGGAGACCCAGTACTTC.

CDR3 residues: CASTRQGGTGELFF. The CDR3, as DNA: TGTGCCAGTACCAGACAGGGAGGCACCGGGGAGCTGTTTTTT. The chain combines TRBV19 with TRBJ2-2, with a possible D match to TRBD1 (7 bases). Germline V gene data show CDR1 as LNHDA and CDR2 as SQIVND (reference sequence). The CDR3 spans 14 residues. V was pared by 7 bases and J by 4 bases, with 13 bases between.

With respect to this clone: This sample also contains other DNA sequences that code for the same CDR3. The chain couples TRBV19 to TRBJ1-5; D might be TRBD1 (5 bases). Germline-derived CDR1 and CDR2 are LNHDA and SQIVND (reference sequence). Deletions cut 5 bases from V and 0 bases from J, with 11 bases between. The CDR3 is 15 amino acids. CDR3 residues: CASSLTGYSNQPQHF. CDR3 in DNA: TGTGCCAGTAGTTTAACAGGTTATAGCAATCAGCCCCAGCATTTT.

The rearrangement uses TRBV27 and TRBJ2-5, with a possible D match to TRBD1 (6 bases). V was cut by 9 bases and J by 5 bases, with 16 bases left in between. The CDR3 has 13 amino acids. Germline CDR1 and CDR2: MNHEY and SMNVEV (reference sequence). The CDR3 sequence: CARRQANSETQYF. The CDR3 bases are TGTGCCAGAAGACAGGCCAATTCGGAGACCCAGTACTTC.

The chain has TRBV7-9 and TRBJ2-7; D is undetermined. V dropped 5 bases and J dropped 7 bases, with 15 bases sitting between them. The CDR3 sequence is 13 residues long. The germline CDR1 and CDR2 sequences are SEHNR and FQNEAQ (reference sequence). CDR3 nucleotide sequence: TGTGCCAGCAGCAACGCTGGGGAAGGGGAGCAGTACTTC. Amino acid sequence: CASSNAGEGEQYF.

This clone was counted a single time. CDR3 DNA sequence: TGCGCCAGCAGCCAGGAATACAGGGACGAGGACACTGAAGCTTTCTTT. Protein product: CASSQEYRDEDTEAFF. J is TRBJ1-1 and V is TRBV4-1; the D gene is possibly TRBD1 (6 bases). The CDR3 runs to 16 residues. The germline CDR1 and CDR2 sequences are MGHRA and YSYEKL. Trimming took off 3 bases at V and 3 bases at J, with 17 bases between the two ends.

Only one count was recorded for this clone. V usage is TRBV5-1 and J usage is TRBJ2-7; TRBD1 agrees at 10 bases. Trimming cost V 0 bases and J 6 bases; bases outside gene matches: 6. Germline V gene lookup returns CDR1 SGHRS and CDR2 YFSETQ. The CDR3 has 15 residues. CDR3: CASSLERDRGSEQYF. The CDR3 DNA is TGCGCCAGCAGCTTGGAACGGGACAGGGGTTCCGAGCAGTACTTC.

The chain employs TRBV19 and TRBJ1-2; D call uncertain. V was shortened by 2 bases and J by 4 bases, with 20 bases between the two germline ends. Germline V CDR1 and CDR2: LNHDA, SQIVND (reference sequence). This CDR3 contains 17 residues. The chain's CDR3 is CASSISVSAVPPYGYTF. The DNA for the CDR3 is TGTGCCAGTAGTATAAGCGTTTCGGCAGTCCCTCCCTATGGCTACACCTTC.

This chain links TRBV5-1 with TRBJ2-7; unclear D gene. Per germline, CDR1 SGHRS and CDR2 YFSETQ. Trimming took 0 bases from V and 0 from J, leaving 7 bases between them. This CDR3 is built from 14 residues. The CDR3 DNA reads as TGCGCCAGCAGCTTGGGGGATAACTCCTACGAGCAGTACTTC. It specifies CASSLGDNSYEQYF.

This clone was counted once. The genes are TRBV27 and TRBJ2-1, with D possibly TRBD2 on 6 matching bases. CDR3 size: 13 residues. V lost 5 bases to trimming and J lost 7 bases, with 12 bases between them. Germline V lookup: CDR1 MNHEY, CDR2 SMNVEV (reference sequence). CDR3 residues: CASSGTGTNEQFF. The CDR3 bases are TGTGCCAGCAGTGGGACTGGGACTAATGAGCAGTTCTTC.

The genes are TRBV28 and TRBJ2-1, with 7 bases lining up with TRBD1. This CDR3 comprises 15 residues. CDR1 is MDHEN and CDR2 is SYDVKM in the germline V gene. Here the CDR3 DNA reads TGTATCTTCCCTAGCCTTCGCCGGGACAGCAATGAGCAGTTCTTC. This sequence encodes CIFPSLRRDSNEQFF.

The chain combines TRBV19 with TRBJ1-1; D gene unclear. The germline V gene has CDR1 LNHDA and CDR2 SQIVND (reference sequence). This CDR3 is built from 11 residues. Trimming shortened V by 4 bases and J by 8 bases, and 8 bases separated the two germline ends. The CDR3 protein is CASSNGREAFF. The CDR3 nucleotides read TGTGCCAGTAGTAACGGACGGGAAGCTTTCTTT.

The chain employs TRBV6-5 and TRBJ1-6; the match to TRBD1 covers 9 bases. Germline V CDR1 and CDR2: MNHEY, SVGAGI. CDR3 length: 15 amino acids. V shed 5 bases, J shed 9 bases, and the junction held 8 bases outside the gene matches. The CDR3 loop reads CASSTGQGPSSPLHF. DNA of the CDR3: TGTGCCAGCAGTACTGGACAGGGGCCCAGTTCACCCCTCCACTTT.

This chain uses TRBV5-6 with TRBJ2-2; D unresolved. Germline V lookup: CDR1 SGHDT, CDR2 YYEEEE. This CDR3 is 13 amino acids long. V was cut by 2 bases and J by 5 bases, with 7 bases left in between. CDR3 region: CASSFGRTGELFF. The CDR3, as DNA: TGTGCCAGCAGCTTCGGACGGACCGGGGAGCTGTTTTTT.

The J gene is TRBJ2-1, the V gene TRBV9, with 9 bases matching TRBD1. This CDR3 has 15 residues. Germline V gene data show CDR1 as SGDLS and CDR2 as YYNGEE. The trim removed 3 bases at V and 8 bases at J, leaving 9 bases unmatched. The CDR3 bases are TGTGCCAGCAGCGCGGGACAGGGCTCTTTGGATGAGCAGTTCTTC. Translating gives CASSAGQGSLDEQFF. The entire variable domain, with the rest obtained from reference TRBV9 and TRBJ2-1, is as follows: DSGVTQTPKHLITATGQRVTLRCSPRSGDLSVYWYQQSLDQGLQFLIQYYNGEERAKGNILERFSAQQFPDLHSELNLSSLELGDSALYFCASSAGQGSLDEQFFGPGTRLTVL.

This clone rates as large. The V gene is TRBV2, the J gene TRBJ2-7; 11 bases are shared with TRBD1. The CDR3 loop spans 17 amino acids. CDR1 and CDR2 from the germline V gene are SNHLY and FYNNEI. Trimming cost V 2 bases and J 0 bases; bases outside gene matches: 6. The CDR3 DNA reads as TGTGCCAGCAGTGAATTTTGGGACAGGGGGAACTCCTACGAGCAGTACTTC. Translation: CASSEFWDRGNSYEQYF.

The chain couples TRBV15 to TRBJ2-1, with 7 bases matching TRBD1. This CDR3 spans 16 amino acids. V shed 3 bases, J shed 0 bases, and the junction held 5 bases outside the gene matches. Germline CDR1 LNHNV, CDR2 YYDKDF (reference sequence). CDR3 coding DNA: TGTGCCACCAGCAGGGACAGGTCCAGCTCCTACAATGAGCAGTTCTTC. Residues: CATSRDRSSSYNEQFF.

This clone was recorded only once. This rearrangement joins TRBV11-3 to TRBJ2-1; 10 bases are shared with TRBD2. Germline V gives CDR1 SGHNT, CDR2 YENEEA. V gave up 3 bases and J gave up 6 bases; unmatched junction bases: 8. This CDR3 is 16 amino acids long. The CDR3 is CASSFEGTSAANEQFF. The CDR3 bases are TGTGCCAGCAGCTTTGAAGGGACTAGCGCTGCCAATGAGCAGTTCTTC.

The chain links TRBV2 to TRBJ2-2; D might be TRBD2 (6 bases). Trimming stripped 5 bases from V and 4 bases from J, with 14 bases between. The CDR3 is made up of 15 amino acids. Per the germline V gene, CDR1 is SNHLY and CDR2 is FYNNEI. The CDR3 spells CASSYSTSFTGELFF. DNA for the CDR3: TGTGCCAGCAGTTACTCTACTAGCTTCACCGGGGAGCTGTTTTTT.

The V gene is TRBV7-9, the J gene TRBJ2-7, with 7 bases aligning to TRBD1. Germline lookup yields CDR1 SEHNR and CDR2 FQNEAQ (reference sequence). This CDR3 region has 15 residues. After removal of 5 bases from V and 3 bases from J, the junction contained 10 bases not matched to a gene. The CDR3: CASSTTGSSNYEQYF. As DNA, the CDR3 is TGTGCCAGCAGCACGACAGGGTCGTCCAACTACGAGCAGTACTTC.

The genes are TRBV6-1 and TRBJ1-1, with D uncertain. V lost 6 bases and J 1 base, leaving 6 bases between the germline ends. CDR3 length: 12 residues. Germline V gene sequence: CDR1 MNHNS, CDR2 SASEGT. CDR3 protein: CASSKENTEAFF. CDR3 sequence (DNA): TGTGCCAGCAGCAAAGAGAACACTGAAGCTTTCTTT.

The chain couples TRBV11-2 to TRBJ2-7; TRBD1 might be the D (6 bases). The CDR3 runs to 15 residues. Germline V gene sequence: CDR1 SGHAT, CDR2 FQNNGV. V lost 7 bases to trimming and J lost 1 base, with 17 bases between them. The CDR3 DNA follows: TGTGCCAGCATCAACCCCACAGGGATATCCTACGAGCAGTACTTC. It specifies CASINPTGISYEQYF.

The table lists this clone with a count of one. This chain links TRBV11-2 with TRBJ2-3; D is uncertain. This CDR3 comprises 13 residues. Deletions cut 3 bases from V and 4 bases from J, with 8 bases between. Germline V lookup: CDR1 SGHAT, CDR2 FQNNGV. The CDR3 is CASSFPAADTQYF. The CDR3 coding sequence is TGTGCCAGCAGCTTCCCCGCAGCAGATACGCAGTATTTT.

The genes are TRBV7-9 and TRBJ1-2; no clear D gene. V lost 2 bases and J lost 0, with 1 base in between. CDR1 and CDR2 from the germline V gene are SEHNR and FQNEAQ (reference sequence). The CDR3 covers 12 residues. The CDR3 loop reads CASSLTNYGYTF. The CDR3 DNA reads as TGTGCCAGCAGCTTAACTAACTATGGCTACACCTTC.

The CDR3 nucleotides are TGTGCCAGCAGCCAGGAACGGGGTAGCGGTTTCAGCACAGATACGCAGTATTTT. It encodes CASSQERGSGFSTDTQYF. The rearrangement uses TRBV14 and TRBJ2-3; the D gene is possibly TRBD2 (6 bases). Trimming took 3 bases from V and 0 from J, leaving 19 bases between them. The CDR3 totals 18 residues. CDR1 is SGHDN, CDR2 FVKESK, per germline.